Here is one T cell receptor beta chain with its context. Germline values: CDR1 ENHRY, CDR2 SYGVKD. There are 14 residues in the CDR3. Between the trimmed V and J ends, which lost 3 bases and 1 base, there was a span of 9 bases. This PCR relied on a set of 60 Vbeta primers and 13 Jbeta primers. This table comes from immunoSEQ multiplex PCR, and its TCRdb copy is limited to in-frame clones, with some not included. This table has about 130,000 clones, roughly 77% appearing once. These data belong to a study of cytomegalovirus exposure and HLA in healthy donors. The chain has TRBV10-3 and TRBJ1-1; D perhaps matches TRBD1 (5 bases). The receptor was derived from a woman aged 25 to 39 in good health and CMV-seronegative. Sequencing input: PBMCs. In DNA, the CDR3 is TGTGCCATCAGTGACCCCCAGGGGAACACTGAAGCTTTCTTT. It codes for CAISDPQGNTEAFF.